This TCR beta chain was recorded in a study of PD-1 blockade in classical Hodgkin lymphoma. The protocol was immunoSEQ multiplex PCR, while the TCRdb copy is restricted to in-frame clones and leaves out a portion. This sample carries 46,000 or so clones, 85% to 90% of them seen once, and the ten largest clones take approximately 9%. J lost 6 bases, V lost 2 bases, and 10 bases had no gene match. Looked up from germline, CDR1 is MGHDK and CDR2 is SYGVNS. The CDR3 has 17 residues. With no exception, relapse followed autologous stem cell transplantation in all patients, and brentuximab vedotin exposure varied.

The sequenced sample was peripheral blood mononuclear cells (PBMCs), obtained at baseline. The rearrangement joins TRBV25-1 to TRBJ2-1; 10 bases map to TRBD2. The sequence derives from a human donor with classical Hodgkin lymphoma. CDR3 sequence: CASSERPSGSPFNEQFF. In nucleotides, the CDR3 is TGTGCCAGCAGTGAAAGGCCTAGCGGGAGCCCCTTCAATGAGCAGTTCTTC.